This TCR beta chain was sequenced in a study of T-cell memory formation after mild COVID-19 (dated by TCRdb to about 2021). Some background on the complete study: TCR sequence clusters from the two donors were largely donor specific. In a couple of donors, T-cell clones that expanded and contracted after mild COVID-19 were tracked by sequencing TCRalpha and TCRbeta repertoires over time. The cohort comprised two young, previously healthy adult volunteers, one female and one male. Results and caveats for the whole study, not just this receptor: Contracting CD4+ clones were located mainly in the CM and EM memory subsets, whereas CD8+ clones were found to be enriched in EMRA. Clones contracting from day 15 to 85 had balanced CD4/CD8 phenotypes, while a second wave expanding from day 15 to 37 was biased towards CD4+. SARS-CoV-2 specificity of the second-wave clones peaking on day 37 was not confirmed. Only a couple of mild cases were covered in the study, and larger cohorts including severe cases with pre-infection samples were considered necessary. Some responding clones were found in pre-infection memory, which suggests that pre-existing cross-reactive memory T cells took part in the SARS-CoV-2 response.

Sequencer: Illumina NovaSeq 6000. cDNA libraries for TCRalpha and TCRbeta were prepared by 5'RACE using constant-segment primers, with sample barcodes and unique molecular identifiers added. Trizol reagent was used to extract RNA from every sample. Library amplification was performed in two PCR steps, and a second sample barcode and Illumina TruSeq adapters were introduced in the second step. Libraries were sequenced on an Illumina NovaSeq with 2 x 150 bp paired-end reads. In the authors' own workflow: Demultiplexing of reads and collapsing into UMI-guided consensus sequences were performed with migec v1.2.7. Using mixcr v2.1.11, UMI consensuses were aligned to TRA and TRB V and J templates and then assembled into clonotypes. A clonotype was counted as expanded or contracted only if both edgeR and NoisET called the change significant, with noise models trained on biological replicates. edgeR calls used a false discovery rate-adjusted p below 0.01 and a log2 fold-change threshold of 1. PCA with hierarchical clustering of max-normalized trajectories of the 1000 most abundant clonotypes was used as exploratory dynamics analysis. Each responding clone was given a CD4 or CD8 phenotype based on the CD4+ and CD8+ repertoires, which had been sequenced separately. TCRdb reworked the public reads: Q25 trimming with fastp, MiXCR clone assembly, productive beta chains retained. Every distinct CDR3 protein forms one entry, paired with its most common genes and DNA. TCRdb's processing, not the authors' own work, is the source of the V and J calls. The sample data list roughly 550,000 distinct CDR3 sequences, and just over 20% of these were observed just once. The biggest ten clones account for around 13% of the sample.

For this clonotype: Its target antigen remains unknown. No base quality information exists; no much larger clone differs at one position.

PBMCs were isolated by Ficoll-Paque density gradient centrifugation. The receptor comes from an adult woman who had mild COVID-19 (a few samples of this study predate the infection). The sample titles of this study are shuffled in the database, so cell type and time point are left out; the donor was told from shared clones. What was sequenced was PBMCs or a T cell subset sorted from them (not recorded which).

In nucleotides, the sequence is TGTGCCAGCAGATCCCCCGGGACAGGGGAAAACATTCAGTACTTC. It specifies CASRSPGTGENIQYF. Here the chain combines TRBV7-2 and TRBJ2-4; TRBD1 agrees with 10 junctional bases. The germline V gene sets CDR1 to SGHTA and CDR2 to FQGNSA. From the cysteine through the phenylalanine, the CDR3 covers 15 amino acids. Only the CDR3 DNA stays, 45 bases, in frame from base 1. Trimming leaves V shorter by 6 bases and J shorter by 5 bases, with the junction holding 7 bases beyond the gene matches.